This T cell receptor beta chain was sequenced in a study of shared clonotypes between healthy human individuals. At the level of the study: The donor group consisted of a couple of women and three men, aged 18 to 49. Regarding the study as a whole: An expected dependence of interdonor clonotype sharing on sequencing depth was noted. Sorted-subset sequencing, rarefaction showed, was incomplete despite large depth.

Using immunoSEQ multiplex PCR, the repertoire was profiled, and TCRdb retains in-frame clones only, with some absent. The profile shows roughly 2.1 million clones, about 93% of them singletons. Points on this clone: The antigen is unknown. Other DNA variants within this sample encode the same CDR3.

It was CD45RO-negative cells, positively selected for CCR7, that made up naive CD8 cells, with terminally differentiated effector memory CD45RA+ cells excluded. V dropped 1 base and J dropped 0 bases, with 3 bases sitting between them. There are 14 residues in the CDR3. Germline CDR1 is MGHRA and CDR2 is YSYEKL. This chain links TRBV4-1 with TRBJ2-2; D not certain. The specimen sequenced was naive CD8+ T cells from PBMCs. The receptor was isolated from a young man in good health. Some clones in this sample may be carry-over from other donors' samples. This CDR3 reads CASSQVANTGELFF. The CDR3 nucleotides are TGCGCCAGCAGCCAAGTAGCGAACACCGGGGAGCTGTTTTTT.